This section outlines one T cell receptor beta chain sequence together with its context. Its antigen has not been determined. Base qualities were left out, and no much larger clone turns up one base away. The CDR3 runs 13 residues from the cysteine to the phenylalanine. The entry retains the CDR3 DNA only, 39 bases that are in frame from base 1. V was cut back by 7 bases and J by 4 bases, leaving a gap of 13 bases between them. Sequences MNHEY (CDR1) and SVGAGI (CDR2) are obtained from the germline V gene. This sample is part of a study of blood T cell repertoires in COVID-19 (dated by TCRdb to 2019 to 2021). With regard to the full study: Collaborator samples came from the United States, Italy and Spain and covered acute and convalescent phases of COVID-19. The sample metadata nearly always contained a de-identified subject ID, COVID-19 status, age in years and sex. Where available, HLA class I and class II types were taken from metadata supplied by the sample provider and were not determined by assay-based typing. The material from the prospective study consisted of cDNA or gDNA derived from T cells, B-cell-depleted T cells, or PBMCs. Samples came from the ongoing ImmuneRACE study (first 160 participants) plus 1,254 subjects from 6 global collaborators. The dataset comprised deeply sampled blood TCRbeta repertoires from subjects exposed to, actively infected with, or recovered from COVID-19. The repertoires were released in a freely available public database meant as a resource for research on the immune response to SARS-CoV-2. Results the study describes overall, beyond this receptor: Clinical and demographic metadata were provided uncurated, with the amount varying by source and participant.

TCRbeta CDR3 regions were amplified from genomic DNA using the immunoSEQ Assay, a bias-controlled multiplex PCR. Per the original workflow: The number of nucleated cells in each sample was estimated by amplification of reference gene primers within the assay. To quantify the absolute abundance of each unique TCRbeta CDR3 rearrangement, sequence reads were collapsed and filtered. For each sample, productive Simpson clonality was calculated as the square root of Simpson's diversity index over productive rearrangements. Not all clones reach the TCRdb copy of this immuneACCESS table, which keeps in-frame sequences only. Checked studies attribute under half of the gap to unresolved V genes and leave the rest unexplained. Clone size and V and J calls were adopted from that table, with D and trimming inferred from the DNA. Recorded for this sample are over 150,000 clones; about 87% of them occurred a single time. Less than 5% of the sample belongs to the ten largest clones.

A second Seattle source provided samples from volunteer blood donors who had recovered from COVID-19. Each collaborating institution followed its own protocols to collect whole blood in K2EDTA tubes. For TCRbeta analysis, collaborators shipped samples in one of three forms: frozen whole blood, isolated PBMCs, or DNA extracted from either of those sample types. Sequencing was performed on peripheral blood. The clonotype comes from a woman in her fifties or sixties who had recovered from COVID-19. The rearranged segments are TRBV6-5 and TRBJ1-1, with the identity of the D gene unclear. The nucleotide sequence is TGTGCCAGCACCAAGGGAGGCGGCACTGAAGCTTTCTTT. Protein translation: CASTKGGGTEAFF.